This is a list of T cell receptor beta chains from one sample in a study of regulatory T cells in long-lasting Graves disease. From the multiplex PCR reads, TCRdb called clonotypes with MiXCR, one entry per CDR3 protein. Of roughly 700,000 distinct CDR3 sequences listed, 25% to 30% are singletons. This material consisted of peripheral blood mononuclear cells (PBMCs), taken when the disease was refractory, from a patient treated with antithyroid drugs. These TCRs come from a female donor with Graves disease. Both conserved end residues are part of each CDR3. The D gene is left open where the match is weak. Expanded clones are given a class, and other clones once, few, many or no size at all.

>.|.|TRBV12-5|TRBJ2-5|13
TGTGCTAGTGGTTTTTGGGGAGGAGAGACCCAGTACTTC
CASGFWGGETQYF
>TRBD1|many|TRBV15|TRBJ1-5|16
TGTGCCACCAGCACCGGGACAGGTCGCGGCAATCAGCCCCAGCATTTT
CATSTGTGRGNQPQHF
>TRBD1|few|TRBV11-2|TRBJ2-1|15
TGTGCCAGCAGCTCCAGACAGGGCAGTCTCAATGAGCAGTTCTTC
CASSSRQGSLNEQFF
>TRBD1|.|TRBV4-1|TRBJ1-1|14
TGCGCCAGCAGCCGAGGGGGCAGGGGGGGCGAAGCTTTCTTT
CASSRGGRGGEAFF
>.|few|TRBV9|TRBJ2-5|12
TGTGCCAGCAGCGGCCAAGTGGAGACCCAGTACTTC
CASSGQVETQYF
>.|.|TRBV5-1|TRBJ1-6|15
TGCGCCAGCAGCTTGGCGGCGGCCGAGAATTCACCCCTCCACTTT
CASSLAAAENSPLHF
>.|few|TRBV6-2/TRBV6-3|TRBJ1-5|16
TGTGCCAGCAGTTACTCTAGGCAGAGTAGCAATCAGCCCCAGCATTTT
CASSYSRQSSNQPQHF
>.|.|TRBV2|TRBJ2-1|12
TGTGCCGACAGGACTCCCGACAATGAGCAGTTCTTC
CADRTPDNEQFF
>.|many|TRBV12-3/TRBV12-4|TRBJ2-7|13
TGTGCCGTCAGCATCCCGGAGAACTACGAGCAGTACTTC
CAVSIPENYEQYF
>TRBD1|.|TRBV29-1|TRBJ1-1|13
TGCAGCGTTAGGACAGGGAGGGAACCTGAAGCTTTCTTT
CSVRTGREPEAFF
>.|few|TRBV18|TRBJ2-7|15
TGTGCCAGCTCACCTCAACCGGGACAAATCTACGAGCAGTACTTC
CASSPQPGQIYEQYF
>.|few|TRBV5-1|TRBJ2-5|14
TGCGCCAGCAGCTTAGGCAGGGTGGTTGAGACCCAGTACTTC
CASSLGRVVETQYF
>.|few|TRBV29-1|TRBJ1-2|14
TGCAGCGTTGACGCGGGAGCGGGGGGCTATGGCTACACCTTC
CSVDAGAGGYGYTF
>.|.|TRBV20-1|TRBJ1-6|14
TGCAGTGCCCCTTCAAGCGGGGATAATTCACCCCTCCACTTT
CSAPSSGDNSPLHF
>.|.|TRBV5-6|TRBJ1-1|13
TGTGCCAGCAGCTTTGGCGGGGAACCTGAAGCTTTCTTT
CASSFGGEPEAFF
>.|.|TRBV6-5|TRBJ2-5|14
TGTGCCAGCAGTTTTAACCTCAGGACCCAGACCCAGTACTTC
CASSFNLRTQTQYF
>.|few|TRBV28|TRBJ1-1|12
TGTGCCAGCGGGGGAGGTATGCCTGAAGCTTTCTTT
CASGGGMPEAFF
>.|few|TRBV20-1|TRBJ1-1|15
TGCAGTGCCCACGAACTTACGGGCCTGAACACTGAAGCTTTCTTT
CSAHELTGLNTEAFF
>.|few|TRBV28|TRBJ1-6|16
TGTGCCAGCAGTTTGGGGGGTCTCAGGGGAAATTCACCCCTCCACTTT
CASSLGGLRGNSPLHF
>TRBD1|.|TRBV7-2|TRBJ2-1|14
TGTGCCAGCAGGCGGACAGGGAGTAGCAATGAGCAGTTCTTC
CASRRTGSSNEQFF
>.|.|TRBV6-1|TRBJ2-1|19
TGTGCCAGCATTCCAATGGTAGGTAGCGGATCCGGCTCCTACAATGAGCAGTTCTTC
CASIPMVGSGSGSYNEQFF
>.|.|TRBV19|TRBJ1-1|15
TGTGCCAGTAGCCAAGGGGTTGTGGAGCACACTGAAGCTTTCTTT
CASSQGVVEHTEAFF
>TRBD1|.|TRBV7-9|TRBJ1-6|16
TGTGCCAGCAGACCTCTTGGACAGGGCGACAATTCACCCCTCCACTTT
CASRPLGQGDNSPLHF
>.|.|TRBV15|TRBJ1-4|15
TGTGCCACCAGCAGAGAGAACGGAATTAATGAAAAACTGTTTTTT
CATSRENGINEKLFF
>.|few|TRBV6-1|TRBJ1-6|18
TGTGCCAGCAGTGAAGTACGAGGGACCTACTCCTATAATTCACCCCTCCACTTT
CASSEVRGTYSYNSPLHF
>.|few|TRBV18|TRBJ1-2|11
TGTGCCAGCTCAGGAAGTTCTGGCTACACCTTC
CASSGSSGYTF
>.|.|TRBV9|TRBJ2-7|15
TGTGCCAGCAGCCAAGGTGGGGGTAATCCCTACGAGCAGTACTTC
CASSQGGGNPYEQYF
>TRBD1|.|TRBV6-9|TRBJ1-2|15
TGTGCCAGCAGTTACTTGGCAGGGGGCGGCTATGGCTACACCTTC
CASSYLAGGGYGYTF
>TRBD1|few|TRBV20-1|TRBJ1-6|16
TGCAGTGCTCCCCGACAGGGCAGCTCCTATAATTCACCCCTCCACTTT
CSAPRQGSSYNSPLHF
>.|.|TRBV5-5|TRBJ1-1|14
TGTGCCAGCAGCCTAGACAGGAGGAACGCTGAAGCTTTCTTT
CASSLDRRNAEAFF
>.|many|TRBV6-5|TRBJ1-2|12
TGTGCCAGCAGTTACCGGGGGGATGGCTACACCTTC
CASSYRGDGYTF
>TRBD1|many|TRBV7-8|TRBJ1-1|15
TGTGCCAGCAGCTTGGGGCTTACAGGGGGCACTGAAGCTTTCTTT
CASSLGLTGGTEAFF
>TRBD2|.|TRBV6-1|TRBJ2-4|16
TGTGCCAGCAGCGTGGGACTAGCGGTAGCCAAAAACATTCAGTACTTC
CASSVGLAVAKNIQYF
>TRBD1|.|TRBV28|TRBJ1-2|14
TGTGCCAGCAGTTTCAACCCGACAGGGGGCGGCTACACCTTC
CASSFNPTGGGYTF
>TRBD1|.|TRBV19|TRBJ1-1|16
TGTGCCAGTAGGACGATCAGGACAGGCCCTTCCACTGAAGCTTTCTTT
CASRTIRTGPSTEAFF
>TRBD1|many|TRBV6-1|TRBJ1-2|18
TGTGCCAGCAGTCCGAACCCGGTTGGGACAGGGGGTACGAGTGGCTACACCTTC
CASSPNPVGTGGTSGYTF
>TRBD2|.|TRBV7-2|TRBJ2-5|21
TGTGCCAGCAGCTACGTCAGTCAAAGACTAGCGGGAGTCGGAGGGCAAGAGACCCAGTACTTC
CASSYVSQRLAGVGGQETQYF
>.|.|TRBV30|TRBJ1-1|11
TGTGCCTGGAGTCCAGGCTCTGAAGCTTTCTTT
CAWSPGSEAFF
>TRBD2|.|TRBV12-3/TRBV12-4|TRBJ2-7|15
TGTGCCAGCAGTTTGAGTGGCGGGAGGACCTACGAGCAGTACTTC
CASSLSGGRTYEQYF
>.|many|TRBV4-1|TRBJ2-7|14
TGCGCCAGCAGCCCGGAGGGACGAACCTACGAGCAGTACTTC
CASSPEGRTYEQYF
>.|few|TRBV27|TRBJ1-4|13
TGTGCCAGCTCTCCTTCGGGGAATGAAAAACTGTTTTTT
CASSPSGNEKLFF